This record covers a single TCR beta chain. Its antigen is still unknown. Time point defined: week 35, safety follow-up. Each dose of the vaccine consisted of 300 ug of mutant IDH1 20-mer peptide, with topical imiquimod. The donor cohort comprised cases of new WHO grade 3 or 4 IDH1-mutant, ATRX-lost astrocytoma. This entry belongs to a study of a mutant IDH1 vaccine in newly diagnosed glioma. Background on the study: Patients got their first vaccination 4-6 weeks after radiotherapy alone, or with temozolomide cycles. Antecedent treatment encompassed radiotherapy, temozolomide, or their combination; the majority received both.

Data came from immunoSEQ multiplex PCR; TCRdb stores just in-frame clones and leaves some out. The sample lists 40,000 to 55,000 clones; around 85% were seen once. CDR3 length equals 16 residues. The V segment lost 2 bases and the J segment 0 bases; nucleotides outside the gene matches: 4. In germline, CDR1 is SGHNT, CDR2 YYREEE (reference sequence). Study findings and constraints: Shifts in the top peripheral T cell clonotypes seemed unrelated to pseudoprogression.

The TCR originated in a man aged 35 to 55 with glioma. The input for sequencing was PBMCs, taken from a glioma patient whose treatment included an IDH1 peptide vaccine. This chain uses TRBV5-4 with TRBJ2-2; 7 nucleotides match TRBD2. CDR3 in amino acids: CASSFPSGANTGELFF. The CDR3 nucleotides read TGTGCCAGCAGCTTCCCTAGCGGAGCGAACACCGGGGAGCTGTTTTTT. Full variable domain (rest looked up from reference TRBV5-4 and TRBJ2-2): ETGVTQSPTHLIKTRGQQVTLRCSSQSGHNTVSWYQQALGQGPQFIFQYYREEENGRGNFPPRFSGLQFPNYSSELNVNALELDDSALYLCASSFPSGANTGELFFGEGSRLTVL.